The clone carrying this TCR beta chain appeared once. Authors' methods: Estimates of nucleated cell counts were drawn from the amplification of reference gene primers. Using immunoSEQ multiplex PCR, the repertoire was profiled, and TCRdb retains in-frame clones only, with some absent. The V and J calls and the clone size are those of that table, but D and trimming were determined from the DNA. The top ten clones hold about 1.8% of a sample with 150,000 to 180,000 clones, about three quarters of them seen once. CDR1 and CDR2 (germline): MNHNY, SVGAGI (reference sequence). The junction had 11 bases not matched to a gene; V was cut back by 5 bases and J by 0 bases. The CDR3 length is 18 residues. The sample is drawn from a study of blood T cell repertoires in COVID-19. At the level of the study: Collection of acute and convalescent COVID-19 samples took place in the United States, Italy and Spain. T cells, B-cell-depleted T cells, or PBMCs provided the cDNA or gDNA that served as material.

The receptor comes from a man older than 75 with acute or convalescent COVID-19. This chain joins TRBV6-6 and TRBJ1-5; 9 nucleotides align to TRBD1. The sequencing input was peripheral blood. The CDR3 reads CASSLRDRALGSNQPQHF. The CDR3 DNA follows: TGTGCCAGCAGTCTCCGGGACAGGGCCTTGGGTAGCAATCAGCCCCAGCATTTT.